This T cell receptor (beta chain) is from a study of blood T cell repertoires in COVID-19. Study as a whole: The cDNA or gDNA used as material had been derived from T cells, B-cell-depleted T cells, or PBMCs.

The CDR3 is made up of 18 amino acids. Germline lookup yields CDR1 MGHRA and CDR2 YSYEKL. The V segment lost 1 base and the J segment 4 bases; nucleotides outside the gene matches: 10. In the source study's methods: The assay estimated nucleated cells by amplifying reference gene primers. Produced via immunoSEQ multiplex PCR; TCRdb's table is partial and in-frame only. Clone size and the V and J calls come from that table; the DNA yielded D and trimming. This table holds a few hundred thousand clones, roughly 82% found once. The chain uses TRBV4-1 and TRBJ2-7; 13 bases are shared with TRBD2. This receptor was identified in an elderly man with acute or convalescent COVID-19. Material: peripheral blood. CDR3 DNA: TGCGCCAGCAGCCAAGCTGCGCCCGGGACTAGCGGGGCGTACGAGCAGTACTTC. Translating gives CASSQAAPGTSGAYEQYF.